The source of this T cell receptor beta chain is a study of cytomegalovirus exposure and HLA in healthy donors. Overall study findings and caveats: In an earlier analysis, about 87% or about 30%: the productive usage of most TCR beta V segments.

The donors (healthy individuals) were bone marrow donors. While unrecorded immune exposures were likely, the donors were nominally healthy when sampled. Details on this clone: As yet, its antigen is unknown.

It was with 60 Vbeta and 13 Jbeta primers that the PCR ran. Per the authors' pipeline: As a later analysis found, there were 80 million to 90 million unique TCR beta chains, of which around 10 million were shared. Method: immunoSEQ multiplex PCR; TCRdb's copy keeps in-frame clones and lacks some. Clone size and V and J calls were adopted from that table, with D and trimming inferred from the DNA. The data contain around 150,000 clones, roughly 79% of them singletons. Germline assignment: CDR1 SGHAT and CDR2 FQNNGV. V dropped 3 bases and J dropped 7; count of bases not matched to a gene: 4. The CDR3 runs to 13 residues.

V usage is TRBV11-2 and J usage is TRBJ2-5, with 8 bases matching TRBD1. The sample taken for sequencing was PBMCs. The origin of this receptor is a woman aged 30 to 39 in good health and CMV-seronegative. Here the CDR3 reads CASSLTGEVTQYF. DNA of the CDR3: TGTGCCAGCAGCTTGACAGGGGAGGTGACCCAGTACTTC.